The 12 T cell receptor beta chains below all came from one sample that was sequenced in a study of T-cell memory formation after mild COVID-19. TCRdb re-analysed the 5' RACE reads in MiXCR, keeping a single row per CDR3 protein. Of some 250,000 distinct CDR3 sequences detected, around a tenth appear once; the ten largest clones hold 22%. Sequenced sample: PBMCs or a T cell subset sorted from them (not recorded which). Every receptor here comes from a man aged 18 to 29 who had mild COVID-19 (a few samples of this study predate the infection). Cell type and time point are not known.

J is TRBJ2-2 and V is TRBV4-3; D is unresolved. The CDR3 loop spans 15 amino acids. V lost 0 bases to trimming and J lost 0 bases, with 5 bases between them. CDR1 and CDR2 (germline): LGHNA, YSLEER. CDR3 DNA sequence: TGCGCCAGCAGCCAAGACGAACCGAACACCGGGGAGCTGTTTTTT. It specifies CASSQDEPNTGELFF.

The gene calls are TRBV20-1 and TRBJ2-5; D unresolved. V was pared by 0 bases and J by 0 bases, with 11 bases between. CDR3 size: 15 residues. The germline V gene encodes CDR1 DFQATT and CDR2 SNEGSKA (reference sequence). Here the CDR3 reads CSARDSTGHQETQYF. Here the CDR3 DNA reads TGCAGTGCTAGAGATTCGACTGGACACCAAGAGACCCAGTACTTC.

This clonotype was detected ten times or more. V usage is TRBV12-3 or TRBV12-4 and J usage is TRBJ2-2; 7 positions match TRBD1. The CDR3 consists of 13 residues. J was trimmed by 4 bases and V by 6 bases; bases with no gene match: 2. CDR3 residues: CASRQGSTGELFF. For the CDR3, the DNA is TGTGCCAGCAGACAGGGGAGCACCGGGGAGCTGTTTTTT.

The chain employs TRBV6-1 and TRBJ2-3; TRBD1 matches at 9 bases. J lost 4 bases, V lost 5 bases, and 7 bases had no gene match. Germline CDR1 reads MNHNS; CDR2 reads SASEGT. The CDR3 has 15 residues. CDR3 residues: CASSRTGALSDTQYF. In nucleotides, the CDR3 is TGTGCCAGCAGTCGGACAGGGGCGTTATCAGATACGCAGTATTTT.

V and J are TRBV4-3 and TRBJ2-7, with unresolved D. Deletions cut 4 bases from V and 3 bases from J, with 13 bases between. Germline V CDR1 and CDR2: LGHNA, YSLEER. This CDR3 is built from 14 residues. The CDR3 loop is CASSLYAVLYEQYV. As DNA, the CDR3 is TGCGCCAGCAGCCTATACGCAGTACTCTACGAGCAGTACGTC.

This chain links TRBV19 with TRBJ1-2; 8 bases align to TRBD1. Germline V CDR1 and CDR2: LNHDA, SQIVND (reference sequence). V lost 3 bases to trimming and J lost 5 bases; unmatched junction nucleotides: 5. CDR3 length equals 14 residues. CDR3 residues: CASSMGQVGYGYTF. The CDR3 DNA reads as TGTGCCAGTAGTATGGGACAGGTGGGGTATGGCTACACCTTC.

The rearrangement links TRBV7-2 to TRBJ1-1; a weak D match, TRBD1 (6 bases). The V gene's germline CDR1 is SGHTA and CDR2 FQGNSA. The CDR3 length is 15 residues. V lost 5 bases and J 4 bases, leaving 17 bases between the germline ends. CDR3 in amino acids: CASSARRGVSTEAFF. In DNA form, the CDR3 reads TGTGCCAGCAGCGCAAGGAGGGGGGTTTCCACTGAAGCTTTCTTT.

The gene calls are TRBV4-3 and TRBJ2-5, with D tentatively TRBD1 (6 bases). Trimming pared 2 bases from V and 5 bases from J, leaving 15 bases between. Germline CDR1 is LGHNA and CDR2 is YSLEER. CDR3 length equals 15 residues. Written as DNA, the CDR3 is TGCGCCAGCAGCCAAAATACAGGGATGGCGGAGACCCAGTACTTC. Translated: CASSQNTGMAETQYF.

This clonotype turned up a few times. This sequence joins TRBV6-5 and TRBJ1-5, with D tentatively TRBD1 (6 bases). Germline assignment: CDR1 MNHEY and CDR2 SVGAGI. V gave up 3 bases and J gave up 5 bases, with 11 bases separating them. The CDR3 runs 14 residues. In nucleotides, the CDR3 is TGTGCCAGCAGTTATTCCAGGGGATATCAGCCCCAGCATTTT. Amino acids: CASSYSRGYQPQHF.

This sequence joins TRBV7-6 and TRBJ2-6; perhaps TRBD1 as D (5 bases). This CDR3 region has 16 residues. The germline V gene encodes CDR1 SGHVS and CDR2 FNYEAQ. V was clipped by 5 bases and J by 2 bases, with 13 bases between them. The CDR3 coding sequence is TGTGCCAGCAGCCTCGGGCCAGGGACTGGGGCCAACGTCCTGACTTTC. The encoded protein is CASSLGPGTGANVLTF.

This chain joins TRBV12-3 or TRBV12-4 and TRBJ2-1; D possibly corresponds to TRBD2 (5 bases). The CDR3 has 15 amino acids. V shed 6 bases and J shed 0 bases, with 12 bases lying between them. CDR3 residues: CASRASGFSYNEQFF. DNA for the CDR3: TGTGCCAGCAGGGCCTCGGGGTTCTCCTACAATGAGCAGTTCTTC.

This clonotype came up a few times. J is TRBJ2-1 and V is TRBV11-2, with D possibly TRBD2 on 6 matching bases. V was pared by 5 bases and J by 5 bases, with 10 bases between. The V gene's germline CDR1 is SGHAT and CDR2 FQNNGV. The CDR3 length is 13 residues. The CDR3 DNA follows: TGTGCCAGCAGCGGAGGGACTCACAATGAGCAGTTCTTC. This gives the protein CASSGGTHNEQFF. The whole variable domain, remainder taken from reference TRBV11-2 and TRBJ2-1, is EAGVAQSPRYKIIEKRQSVAFWCNPISGHATLYWYQQILGQGPKLLIQFQNNGVVDDSQLPKDRFSAERLKGVDSTLKIQPAKLEDSAVYLCASSGGTHNEQFFGPGTRLTVL.